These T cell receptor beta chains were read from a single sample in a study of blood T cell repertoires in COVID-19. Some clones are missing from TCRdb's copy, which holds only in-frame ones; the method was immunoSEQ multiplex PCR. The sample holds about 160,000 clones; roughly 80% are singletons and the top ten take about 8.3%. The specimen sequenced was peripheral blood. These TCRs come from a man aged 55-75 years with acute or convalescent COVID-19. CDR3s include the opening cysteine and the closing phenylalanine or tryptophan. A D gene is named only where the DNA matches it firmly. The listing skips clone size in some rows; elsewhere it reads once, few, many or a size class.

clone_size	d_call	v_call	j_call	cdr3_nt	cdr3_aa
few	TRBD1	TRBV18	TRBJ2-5	TGTGCCAGCTCACCCCGACAGGGTCCGGAGACCCAGTACTTC	CASSPRQGPETQYF
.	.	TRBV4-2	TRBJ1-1	TGTGCCAGCAGCCAAGATCGGGGCGGGAGGGAGCAGGGTTTCTTT	CASSQDRGGREQGFF
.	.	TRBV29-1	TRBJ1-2	TGCAGCGTTTTACAGGGAAACTATGGCTACACCTTC	CSVLQGNYGYTF
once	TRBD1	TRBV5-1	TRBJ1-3	TGCGCCAGCACCGTTACAGGGGGAGGATCTGGAAACACCATATATTTT	CASTVTGGGSGNTIYF
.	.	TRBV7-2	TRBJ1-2	TGTGCCAGCAGCTCGGACAGATACTATGGCTACACCTTC	CASSSDRYYGYTF
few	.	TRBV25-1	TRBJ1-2	TGTGCCAGCAGTGAAGGTGGCAGGTTGAATGGCTACACCTTC	CASSEGGRLNGYTF
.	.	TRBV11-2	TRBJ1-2	TGTGCCAGCACCAAGGAGGGAGACTATGGCTACACCTTC	CASTKEGDYGYTF
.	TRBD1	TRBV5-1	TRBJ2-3	TGCGCCAGCAGCTTGGCGTCCCGGGACAGGGGTCACACAGATACGCAGTATTTT	CASSLASRDRGHTDTQYF
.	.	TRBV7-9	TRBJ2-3	TGTGCCAGCAGCGCTCCGCTTAGTGATACGCAGTATTTT	CASSAPLSDTQYF
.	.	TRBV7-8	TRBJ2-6	TGTGCCAGCAGCCCCCGTACAGGGACCGGGGCCAACGTCCTGACTTTC	CASSPRTGTGANVLTF
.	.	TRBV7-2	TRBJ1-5	TGTGCCAGCAGCTTAGGGGGGGGTTATAGCAATCAGCCCCAGCATTTT	CASSLGGGYSNQPQHF
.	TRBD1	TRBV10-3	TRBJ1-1	TGTGCCATCAGTCGGGACAGTCCCATGAACACTGAAGCTTTCTTT	CAISRDSPMNTEAFF
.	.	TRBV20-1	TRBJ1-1	TGCAGTGCTAGGGCAAACACTGAAGCTTTCTTT	CSARANTEAFF
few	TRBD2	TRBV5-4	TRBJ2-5	TGTGCCAGCAGAACTAGCGGGGGGGGTCAAGAGACCCAGTACTTC	CASRTSGGGQETQYF
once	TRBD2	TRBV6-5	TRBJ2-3	TGTGCCAGCAGAGGCGGGGGACTTAGCACAGATACGCAGTATTTT	CASRGGGLSTDTQYF
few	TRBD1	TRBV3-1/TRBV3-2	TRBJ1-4	TGTGCCAGCAGCCGATCCGGGACAGGGAATGAAAAACTGTTTTTT	CASSRSGTGNEKLFF
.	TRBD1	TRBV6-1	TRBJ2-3	TGTGCCAGCAGTGAAGGACAGGGGGCAGATACGCAGTATTTT	CASSEGQGADTQYF
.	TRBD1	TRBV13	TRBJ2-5	TGTGCCAGCAGACAGGGGGCAAGGGAGACCCAGTACTTC	CASRQGARETQYF
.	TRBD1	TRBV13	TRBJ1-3	TGTGCCAGCAGCTTTAAGGGGACAGGGTCTGGGAACACCATATATTTT	CASSFKGTGSGNTIYF
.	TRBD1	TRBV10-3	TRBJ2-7	TGTGCCATCAGGGGCAGGGGGACCGACGAACTCTCCTACGAGCAGTACTTC	CAIRGRGTDELSYEQYF
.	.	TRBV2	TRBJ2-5	TGTGCCAGCAAGGGCAGGGAAGGGGAGACCCAGTACTTC	CASKGREGETQYF
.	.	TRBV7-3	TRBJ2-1	TGTGCCAGCAGCGACGGGGGGCAGAATGAGCAGTTCTTC	CASSDGGQNEQFF
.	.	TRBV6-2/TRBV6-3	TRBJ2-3	TGTGCCAGCAGTTACTCACAGGAGTTGGAAGATACGCAGTATTTT	CASSYSQELEDTQYF
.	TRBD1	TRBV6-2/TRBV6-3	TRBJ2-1	TGTGCCAGCAGTTACTGGACAGGTTTTAGGGATGGTGAGCAGTTCTTC	CASSYWTGFRDGEQFF
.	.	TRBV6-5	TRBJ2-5	TGTGCCAGCAGCGTCGGGTCTCAAGAGACCCAGTACTTC	CASSVGSQETQYF
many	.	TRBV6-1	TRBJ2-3	TGTGCCAGCAGTGTACTGCACCGAACTAGCACAGATACGCAGTATTTT	CASSVLHRTSTDTQYF
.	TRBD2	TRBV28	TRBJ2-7	TGTGCCAGCAGTACCAGGGGAGGCGGGGGGGCCTACGAGCAGTACTTC	CASSTRGGGGAYEQYF
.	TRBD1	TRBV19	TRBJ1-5	TGTGCCAGTAGTATACCAGACAGGGGCACCCAGCCCCAGCATTTT	CASSIPDRGTQPQHF
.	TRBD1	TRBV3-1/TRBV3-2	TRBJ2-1	TGTGCCAGCAGCCCTTCCGGGACAGGAATAGGTGAGCAGTTCTTC	CASSPSGTGIGEQFF
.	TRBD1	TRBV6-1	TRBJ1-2	TGTGCCAGCAGTGATCCAGGGGGCGCCGGCTACACCTTC	CASSDPGGAGYTF
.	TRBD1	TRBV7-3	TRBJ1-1	TGTGCCAGCAGCCCCGGGACAGCCATGAACACTGAAGCTTTCTTT	CASSPGTAMNTEAFF
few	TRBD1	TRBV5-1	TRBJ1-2	TGCGCCAGCAGCTGGGGGGACAGCTATGGCTACACCTTC	CASSWGDSYGYTF
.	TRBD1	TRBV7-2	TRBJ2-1	TGTGCCAGCAGGTCCAGACAGGGTGTAGATGAGCAGTTCTTC	CASRSRQGVDEQFF
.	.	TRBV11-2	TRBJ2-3	TGTGCCAGCAGCTCTAGCACAGATACGCAGTATTTT	CASSSSTDTQYF
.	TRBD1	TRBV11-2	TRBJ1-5	TGTGCCAGCAGCTCGGACAGGGGGCAGCCCCAGCATTTT	CASSSDRGQPQHF
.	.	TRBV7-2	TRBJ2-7	TGTGCCAGCAGCCGGAGGGGGGGCCACGAGCAGTACTTC	CASSRRGGHEQYF
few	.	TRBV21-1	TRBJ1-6	.	CASWGYGTGDSPLHF
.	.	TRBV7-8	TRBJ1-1	TGTGCCAGCAGCTCACGGACGAGGGGAGGGAACACTGAAGCTTTCTTT	CASSSRTRGGNTEAFF
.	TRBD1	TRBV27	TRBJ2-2	TGTGCCAGCAGCCCCTTGGGGCGAGGACAGGCTCAAAAAACCGGGGAGCTGTTTTTT	CASSPLGRGQAQKTGELFF
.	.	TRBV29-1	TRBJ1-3	TGCAGCGCTCGGTCTGGAAACACCATATATTTT	CSARSGNTIYF
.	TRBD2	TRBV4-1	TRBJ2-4	TGCGCCAGCACCCGCCAGGCTAGCGGGGTAAACATTCAGTACTTC	CASTRQASGVNIQYF
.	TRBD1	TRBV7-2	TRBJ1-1	TGTGCCAGCAGCTTCCCCTTGACAGGGGGAAGGGGTGAAGCTTTCTTT	CASSFPLTGGRGEAFF
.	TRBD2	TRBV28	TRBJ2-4	TGTGCCAGCAGTCCCGGGACTAGCGGGGGGCCGAAAAACATTCAGTACTTC	CASSPGTSGGPKNIQYF
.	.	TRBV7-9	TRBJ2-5	TGTGCCAGCAGCCTACAAGAGAGGGACCAGTACTTC	CASSLQERDQYF
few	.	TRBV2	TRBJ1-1	TGTGCCAGCAGGGCGGGGAACACTGAAGCTTTCTTT	CASRAGNTEAFF
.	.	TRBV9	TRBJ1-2	TGTGCCAGCAGCGAGGACAGTGCTAACTATGGCTACACCTTC	CASSEDSANYGYTF
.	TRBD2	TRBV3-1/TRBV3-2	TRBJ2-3	TGTGCCAGCAGCCAAGATATAGGAGCGGGGGGCACAGATACGCAGTATTTT	CASSQDIGAGGTDTQYF
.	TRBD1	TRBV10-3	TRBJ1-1	TGTGCCATCTCCGGACAGGGGCCTGAAGCTTTCTTT	CAISGQGPEAFF